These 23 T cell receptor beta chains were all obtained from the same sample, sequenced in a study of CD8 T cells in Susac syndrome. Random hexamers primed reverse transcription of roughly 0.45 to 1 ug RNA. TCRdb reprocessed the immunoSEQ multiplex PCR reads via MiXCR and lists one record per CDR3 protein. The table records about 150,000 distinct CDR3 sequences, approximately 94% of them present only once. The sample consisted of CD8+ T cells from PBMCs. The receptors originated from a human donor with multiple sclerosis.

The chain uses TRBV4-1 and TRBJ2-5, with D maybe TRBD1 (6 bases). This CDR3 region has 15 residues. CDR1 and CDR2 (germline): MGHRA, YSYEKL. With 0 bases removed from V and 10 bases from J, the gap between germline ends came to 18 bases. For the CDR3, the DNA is TGCGCCAGCAGCCAAGAGGTCACAGGGTTAGTGGACCAGTACTTC. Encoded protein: CASSQEVTGLVDQYF.

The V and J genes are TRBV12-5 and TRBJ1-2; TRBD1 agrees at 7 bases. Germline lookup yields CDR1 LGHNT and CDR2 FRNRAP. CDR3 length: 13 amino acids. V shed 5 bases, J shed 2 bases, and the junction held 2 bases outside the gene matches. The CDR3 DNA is TGTGCTAGTGGTGCAGGGGGGAACTATGGCTACACCTTC. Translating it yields CASGAGGNYGYTF.

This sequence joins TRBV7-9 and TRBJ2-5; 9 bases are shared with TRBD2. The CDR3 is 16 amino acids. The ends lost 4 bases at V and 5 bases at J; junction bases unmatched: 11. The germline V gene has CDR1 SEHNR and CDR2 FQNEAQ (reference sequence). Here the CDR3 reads CASSSLRGGATETQYF. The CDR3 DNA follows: TGTGCCAGCAGCTCCCTACGCGGGGGGGCCACTGAGACCCAGTACTTC. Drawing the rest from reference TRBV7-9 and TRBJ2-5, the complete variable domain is DTGVSQNPRHKITKRGQNVTFRCDPISEHNRLYWYRQTLGQGPEFLTYFQNEAQLEKSRLLSDRFSAERPKGSFSTLEIQRTEQGDSAMYLCASSSLRGGATETQYFGPGTRLLVL.

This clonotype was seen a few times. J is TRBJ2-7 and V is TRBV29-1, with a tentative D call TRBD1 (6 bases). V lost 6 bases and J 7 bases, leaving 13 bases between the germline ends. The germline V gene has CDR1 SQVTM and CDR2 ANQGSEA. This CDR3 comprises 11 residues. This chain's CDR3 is CSVEHRDEQYF. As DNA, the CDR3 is TGCAGCGTGGAGCACAGGGATGAGCAGTACTTC.

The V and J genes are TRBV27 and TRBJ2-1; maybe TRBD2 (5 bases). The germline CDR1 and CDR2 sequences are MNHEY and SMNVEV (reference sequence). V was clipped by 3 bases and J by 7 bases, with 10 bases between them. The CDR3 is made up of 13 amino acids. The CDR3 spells CASSLSPGNEQFF. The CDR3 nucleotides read TGTGCCAGCAGTTTGTCCCCGGGGAATGAGCAGTTCTTC.

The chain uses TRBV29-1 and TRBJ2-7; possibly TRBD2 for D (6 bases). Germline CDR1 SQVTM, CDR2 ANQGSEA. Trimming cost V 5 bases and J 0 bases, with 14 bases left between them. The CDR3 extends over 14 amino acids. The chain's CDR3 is CSVSGGSSSYEQYF. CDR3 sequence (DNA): TGCAGCGTTTCCGGGGGTTCTAGCTCCTACGAGCAGTACTTC.

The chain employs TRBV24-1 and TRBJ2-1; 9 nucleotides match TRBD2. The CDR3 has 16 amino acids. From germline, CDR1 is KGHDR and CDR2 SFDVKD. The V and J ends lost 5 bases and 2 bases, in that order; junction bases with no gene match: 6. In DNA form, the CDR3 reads TGTGCCACCAGTGCCCTTAGCGGGGGTACCTACAATGAGCAGTTCTTC. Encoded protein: CATSALSGGTYNEQFF.

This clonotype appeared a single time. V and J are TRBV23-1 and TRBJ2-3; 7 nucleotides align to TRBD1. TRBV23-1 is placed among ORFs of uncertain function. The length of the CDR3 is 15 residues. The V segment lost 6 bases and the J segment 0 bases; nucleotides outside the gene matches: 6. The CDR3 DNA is TGCGCCAGCAGCCAACAGGGGTCCAGCACAGATACGCAGTATTTT. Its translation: CASSQQGSSTDTQYF.

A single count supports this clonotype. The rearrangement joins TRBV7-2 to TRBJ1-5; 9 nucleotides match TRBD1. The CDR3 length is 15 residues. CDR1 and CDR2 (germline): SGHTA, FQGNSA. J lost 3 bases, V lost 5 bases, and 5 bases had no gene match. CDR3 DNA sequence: TGTGCCAGCAGCGGGGGACAGGGATTCAATCAGCCCCAGCATTTT. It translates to CASSGGQGFNQPQHF. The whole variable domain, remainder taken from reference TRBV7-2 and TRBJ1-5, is GAGVSQSPSNKVTEKGKDVELRCDPISGHTALYWYRQSLGQGLEFLIYFQGNSAPDKSGLPSDRFSAERTGGSVSTLTIQRTQQEDSAVYLCASSGGQGFNQPQHFGDGTRLSIL.

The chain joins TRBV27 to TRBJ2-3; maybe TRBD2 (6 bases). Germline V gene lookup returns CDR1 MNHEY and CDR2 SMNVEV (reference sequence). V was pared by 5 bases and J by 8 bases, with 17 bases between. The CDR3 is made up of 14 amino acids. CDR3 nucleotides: TGTGCCAGCAGTCTGGGGACCGGGGGAGGTACGCAGTATTTT. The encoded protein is CASSLGTGGGTQYF.

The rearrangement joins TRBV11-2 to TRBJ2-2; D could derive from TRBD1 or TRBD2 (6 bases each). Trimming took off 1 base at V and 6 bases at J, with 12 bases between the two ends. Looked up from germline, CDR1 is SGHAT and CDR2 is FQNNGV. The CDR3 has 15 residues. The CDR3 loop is CASSLVQGGPGELFF. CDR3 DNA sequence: TGTGCCAGCAGCTTAGTACAGGGAGGCCCCGGGGAGCTGTTTTTT.

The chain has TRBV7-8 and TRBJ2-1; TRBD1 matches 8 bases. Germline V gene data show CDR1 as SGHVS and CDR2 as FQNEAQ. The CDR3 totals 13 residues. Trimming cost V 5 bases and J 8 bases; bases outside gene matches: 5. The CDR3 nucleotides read TGTGCCAGCAGCCTTGACAGGGGTGATGAGCAGTTCTTC. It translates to CASSLDRGDEQFF.

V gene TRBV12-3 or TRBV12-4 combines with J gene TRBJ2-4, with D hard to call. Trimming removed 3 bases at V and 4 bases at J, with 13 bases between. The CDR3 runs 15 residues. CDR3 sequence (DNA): TGTGCCAGCAGTTTCTCGGGTGAAGGGAAAAACATTCAGTACTTC. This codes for CASSFSGEGKNIQYF.

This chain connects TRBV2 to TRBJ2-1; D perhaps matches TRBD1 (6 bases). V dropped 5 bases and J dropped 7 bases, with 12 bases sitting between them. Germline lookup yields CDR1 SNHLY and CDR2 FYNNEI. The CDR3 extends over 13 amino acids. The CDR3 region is CASSYRDTNEQFF. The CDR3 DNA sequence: TGTGCCAGCAGTTACCGGGACACGAATGAGCAGTTCTTC.

CDR3 sequence reads: CASSWGTGADYGYTF. In DNA form, the CDR3 reads TGTGCCAGCAGTTGGGGAACAGGCGCAGACTATGGCTACACCTTC. The V call is TRBV27, the J call TRBJ1-2; D possibly corresponds to TRBD1 (5 bases). The length of the CDR3 is 15 residues. V dropped 4 bases and J dropped 3 bases, with 15 bases sitting between them. Germline V lookup: CDR1 MNHEY, CDR2 SMNVEV (reference sequence).

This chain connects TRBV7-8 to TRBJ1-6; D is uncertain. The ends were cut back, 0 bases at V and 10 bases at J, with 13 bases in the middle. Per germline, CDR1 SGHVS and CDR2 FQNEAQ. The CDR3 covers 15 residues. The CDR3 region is CASSLAQNRRSPLHF. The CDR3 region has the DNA TGTGCCAGCAGCTTAGCGCAGAACCGTCGATCACCCCTCCACTTT.

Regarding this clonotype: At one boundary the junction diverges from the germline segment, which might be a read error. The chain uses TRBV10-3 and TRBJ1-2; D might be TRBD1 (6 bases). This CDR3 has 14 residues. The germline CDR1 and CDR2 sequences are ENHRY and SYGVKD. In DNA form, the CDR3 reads TGTGCCATCGGTGAGAACAGGGAGGTTTATGGCTACACCTTC. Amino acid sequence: CAIGENREVYGYTF.

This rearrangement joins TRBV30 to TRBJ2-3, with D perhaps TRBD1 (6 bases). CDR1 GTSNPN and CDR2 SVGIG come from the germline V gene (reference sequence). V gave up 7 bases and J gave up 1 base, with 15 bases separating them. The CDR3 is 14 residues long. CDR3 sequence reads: CASSTGAGTDTQYF. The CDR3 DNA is TGTGCCTCTTCGACAGGAGCGGGCACAGATACGCAGTATTTT.

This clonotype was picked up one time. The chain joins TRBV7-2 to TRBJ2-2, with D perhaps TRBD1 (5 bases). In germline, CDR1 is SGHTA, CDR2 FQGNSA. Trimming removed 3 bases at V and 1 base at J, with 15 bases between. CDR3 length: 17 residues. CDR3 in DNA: TGTGCCAGCAGCTTCAGGAATTCCAGGGTGAACACCGGGGAGCTGTTTTTT. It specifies CASSFRNSRVNTGELFF.

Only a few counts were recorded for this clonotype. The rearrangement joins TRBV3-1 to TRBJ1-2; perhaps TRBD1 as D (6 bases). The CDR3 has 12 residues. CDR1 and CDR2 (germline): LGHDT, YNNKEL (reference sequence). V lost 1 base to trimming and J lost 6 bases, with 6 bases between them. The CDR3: CASSQGQDGYTF. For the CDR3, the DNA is TGTGCCAGCAGCCAAGGACAGGATGGCTACACCTTC.

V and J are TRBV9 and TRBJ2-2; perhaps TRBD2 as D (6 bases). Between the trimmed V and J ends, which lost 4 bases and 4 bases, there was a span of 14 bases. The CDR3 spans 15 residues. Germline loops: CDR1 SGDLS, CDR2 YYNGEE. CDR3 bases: TGTGCCAGCAGCCCACCGAGGCGGGGCACCGGGGAGCTGTTTTTT. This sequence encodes CASSPPRRGTGELFF.

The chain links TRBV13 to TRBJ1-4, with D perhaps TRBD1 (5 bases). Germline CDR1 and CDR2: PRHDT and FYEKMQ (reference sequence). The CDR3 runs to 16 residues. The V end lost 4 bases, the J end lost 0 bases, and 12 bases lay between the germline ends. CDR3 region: CASSSRVLATNEKLFF. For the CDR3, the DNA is TGTGCCAGCAGCTCCAGGGTCCTCGCAACTAATGAAAAACTGTTTTTT. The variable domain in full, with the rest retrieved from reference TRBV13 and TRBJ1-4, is AAGVIQSPRHLIKEKRETATLKCYPIPRHDTVYWYQQGPGQDPQFLISFYEKMQSDKGSIPDRFSAQQFSDYHSELNMSSLELGDSALYFCASSSRVLATNEKLFFGSGTQLSVL.

In DNA, the CDR3 is TGTGCCAGCAGCCCCGGACTAGCGGGGGGCCCATCAACCGAGCAGTACTTC. Translating it yields CASSPGLAGGPSTEQYF. The V call is TRBV5-6, the J call TRBJ2-7, with 14 positions matching TRBD2. Unmatched junction bases numbered 12, after V lost 4 bases and J lost 6 bases. Germline V gene lookup returns CDR1 SGHDT and CDR2 YYEEEE. The CDR3 has 17 amino acids.